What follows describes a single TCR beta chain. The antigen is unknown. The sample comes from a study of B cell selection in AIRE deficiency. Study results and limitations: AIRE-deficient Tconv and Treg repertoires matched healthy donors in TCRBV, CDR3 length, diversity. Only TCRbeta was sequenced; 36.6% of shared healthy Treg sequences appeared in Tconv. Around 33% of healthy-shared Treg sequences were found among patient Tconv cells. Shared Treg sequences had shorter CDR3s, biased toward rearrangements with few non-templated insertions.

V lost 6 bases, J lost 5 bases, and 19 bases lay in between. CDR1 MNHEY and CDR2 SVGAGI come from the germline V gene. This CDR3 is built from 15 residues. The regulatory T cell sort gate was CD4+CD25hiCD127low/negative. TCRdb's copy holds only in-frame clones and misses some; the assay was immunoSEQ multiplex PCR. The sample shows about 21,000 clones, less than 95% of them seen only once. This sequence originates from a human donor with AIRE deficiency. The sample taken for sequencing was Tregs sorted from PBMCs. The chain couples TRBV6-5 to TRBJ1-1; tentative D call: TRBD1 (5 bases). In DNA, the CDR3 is TGTGCCAGCAGACCTGCTTTAGGGGTCGGTACTGAAGCTTTCTTT. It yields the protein CASRPALGVGTEAFF.